The present T cell receptor beta chain was sequenced within a study of T cell repertoires in cytomegalovirus infection. Study-level background: Public TCR beta signatures were indicative of both CMV infection and a matching HLA type.

This clonotype has a count of ten or more. The antigen is undetermined. CDR1 is SEHNR, CDR2 FQNEAQ, per germline (reference sequence). The CDR3 covers 14 residues. V was trimmed by 1 base and J by 0 bases, leaving 7 bases between them. Study-wide results and caveats: Pooled public TCR beta family frequency picked out CMV carriers with the relevant HLA. Dominant in the ex vivo response were TCR beta clonotypes restricted by HLA-C and specific for CMV.

TCRdb called the reads again in MiXCR, with one record for every CDR3 protein. This table holds 450,000 to 550,000 distinct CDR3 sequences, approximately 16% found once. The source material was CD8+ T cells from PBMCs. The chain combines TRBV7-9 with TRBJ2-7, with D uncertain. The clonotype originates from a human donor in good health (CMV status not recorded). Some clones in this sample may be carry-over from other donors' samples. CDR3 region: CASSLVGNSYEQYF. Here the CDR3 DNA reads TGTGCCAGCAGCTTAGTCGGCAACTCCTACGAGCAGTACTTC.